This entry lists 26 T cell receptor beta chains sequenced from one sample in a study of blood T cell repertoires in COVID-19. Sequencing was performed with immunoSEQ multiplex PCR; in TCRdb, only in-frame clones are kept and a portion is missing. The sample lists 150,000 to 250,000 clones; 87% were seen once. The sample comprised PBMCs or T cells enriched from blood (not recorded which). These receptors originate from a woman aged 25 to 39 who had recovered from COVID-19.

The DNA of the CDR3 is TGTGCCAGCAGTTACCCTATAATAAGTGAAGCCGGGGAGCTGTTTTTT. Translated: CASSYPIISEAGELFF. This chain links TRBV6-5 with TRBJ2-2; D uncertain. The CDR3 runs 16 residues. Germline V gives CDR1 MNHEY, CDR2 SVGAGI. V lost 2 bases and J lost 6, with 16 bases in between.

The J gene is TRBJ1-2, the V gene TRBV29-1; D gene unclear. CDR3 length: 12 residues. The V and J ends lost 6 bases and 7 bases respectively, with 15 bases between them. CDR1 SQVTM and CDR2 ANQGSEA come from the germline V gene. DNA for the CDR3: TGCAGCGTCGGCGGAGTGGAGACTGGCTACACCTTC. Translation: CSVGGVETGYTF.

CDR3 region: CASSLLSGKRGYTF. The DNA for the CDR3 is TGTGCCAGCAGCTTATTATCAGGGAAGAGGGGCTACACCTTC. The chain has TRBV7-9 and TRBJ1-2; TRBD1 might be the D (5 bases). In germline, CDR1 is SEHNR, CDR2 FQNEAQ (reference sequence). The ends were cut back, 2 bases at V and 8 bases at J, with 15 bases in the middle. CDR3 length: 14 amino acids. Full variable domain (missing parts from reference TRBV7-9 and TRBJ1-2): DTGVSQNPRHKITKRGQNVTFRCDPISEHNRLYWYRQTLGQGPEFLTYFQNEAQLEKSRLLSDRFSAERPKGSFSTLEIQRTEQGDSAMYLCASSLLSGKRGYTFGSGTRLTVV.

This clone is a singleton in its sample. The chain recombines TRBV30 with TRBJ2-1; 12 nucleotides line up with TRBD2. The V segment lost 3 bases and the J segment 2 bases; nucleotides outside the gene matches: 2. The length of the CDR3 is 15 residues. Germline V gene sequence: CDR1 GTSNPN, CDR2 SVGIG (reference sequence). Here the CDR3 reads CAWSWTSGAYNEQFF. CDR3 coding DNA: TGTGCCTGGAGCTGGACTAGCGGGGCCTACAATGAGCAGTTCTTC.

The CDR3 loop reads CASSQEFQATRYF. For the CDR3, the DNA is TGTGCCAGCAGCCAAGAGTTTCAAGCTACCCGGTATTTT. The chain uses TRBV14 and TRBJ2-3; D ambiguous. Trimming took off 0 bases at V and 14 bases at J, with 15 bases between the two ends. The CDR3 runs to 13 residues. Germline CDR1 SGHDN, CDR2 FVKESK.

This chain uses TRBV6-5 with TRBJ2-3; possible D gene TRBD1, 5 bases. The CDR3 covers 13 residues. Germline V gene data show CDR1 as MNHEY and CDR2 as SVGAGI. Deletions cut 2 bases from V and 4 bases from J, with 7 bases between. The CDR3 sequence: CASSYGAPDTQYF. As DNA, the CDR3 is TGTGCCAGCAGTTACGGGGCGCCAGATACGCAGTATTTT.

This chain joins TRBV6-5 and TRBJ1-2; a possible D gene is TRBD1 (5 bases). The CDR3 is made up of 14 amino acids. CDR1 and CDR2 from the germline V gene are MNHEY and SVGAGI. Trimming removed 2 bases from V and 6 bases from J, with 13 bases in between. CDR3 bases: TGTGCCAGCAGTTACAAGGAGGGGTGGAATGGCTACACCTTC. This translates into CASSYKEGWNGYTF.

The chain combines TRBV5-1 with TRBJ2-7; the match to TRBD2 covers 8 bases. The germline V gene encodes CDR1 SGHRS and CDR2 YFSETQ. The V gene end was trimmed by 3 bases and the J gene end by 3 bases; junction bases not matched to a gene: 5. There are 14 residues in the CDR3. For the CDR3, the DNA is TGCGCCAGCAGCTCGACTAGCGCTATCTACGAGCAGTACTTC. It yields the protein CASSSTSAIYEQYF.

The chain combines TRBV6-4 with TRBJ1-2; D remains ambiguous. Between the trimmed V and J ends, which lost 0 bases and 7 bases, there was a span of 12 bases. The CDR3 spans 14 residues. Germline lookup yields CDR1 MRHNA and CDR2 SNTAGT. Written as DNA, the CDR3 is TGTGCCAGCAGTGACTCAGAGGGTACCGGTGGCTACACCTTC. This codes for CASSDSEGTGGYTF.

This CDR3 is CASYSPGSYEQYF. CDR3 DNA: TGTGCCAGCTACTCACCGGGGTCCTACGAGCAGTACTTC. This chain links TRBV2 with TRBJ2-7, with D maybe TRBD2 (5 bases). Germline CDR1 SNHLY, CDR2 FYNNEI. V was pared by 8 bases and J by 1 base, with 12 bases between. This CDR3 is 13 amino acids long.

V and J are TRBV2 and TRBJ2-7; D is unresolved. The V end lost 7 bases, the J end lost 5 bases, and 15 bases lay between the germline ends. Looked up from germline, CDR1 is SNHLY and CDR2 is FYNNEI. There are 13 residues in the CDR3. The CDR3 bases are TGTGCCAGCACCGACAAGTACTTCCACGAGCAGTACTTC. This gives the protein CASTDKYFHEQYF.

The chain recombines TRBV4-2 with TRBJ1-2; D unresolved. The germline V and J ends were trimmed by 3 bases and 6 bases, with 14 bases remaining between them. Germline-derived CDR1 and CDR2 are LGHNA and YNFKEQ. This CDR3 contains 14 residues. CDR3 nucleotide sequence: TGTGCCAGCAGCCAGCCCCAGGTGACGGATGGCTACACCTTC. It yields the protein CASSQPQVTDGYTF.

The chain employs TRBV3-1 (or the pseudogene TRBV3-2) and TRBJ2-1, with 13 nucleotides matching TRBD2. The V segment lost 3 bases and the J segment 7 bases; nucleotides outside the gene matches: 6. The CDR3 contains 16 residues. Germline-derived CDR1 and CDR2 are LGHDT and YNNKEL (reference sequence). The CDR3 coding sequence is TGTGCCAGCAGCCATTGGACTAGCGGGGGTGGTAATGAGCAGTTCTTC. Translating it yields CASSHWTSGGGNEQFF.

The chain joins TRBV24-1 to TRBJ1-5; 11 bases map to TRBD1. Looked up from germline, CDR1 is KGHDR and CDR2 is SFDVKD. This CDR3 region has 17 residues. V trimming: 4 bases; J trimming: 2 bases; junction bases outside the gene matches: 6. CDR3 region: CATSDPGQGGGNQPQHF. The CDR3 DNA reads TGTGCCACCAGTGACCCGGGACAGGGGGGAGGCAATCAGCCCCAGCATTTT.

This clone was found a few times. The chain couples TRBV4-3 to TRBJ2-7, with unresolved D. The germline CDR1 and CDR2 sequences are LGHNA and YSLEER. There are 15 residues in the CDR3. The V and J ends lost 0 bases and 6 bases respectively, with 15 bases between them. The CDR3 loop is CASSQDGMRLVEQYF. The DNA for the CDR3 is TGCGCCAGCAGCCAAGATGGCATGAGGTTGGTCGAGCAGTACTTC.

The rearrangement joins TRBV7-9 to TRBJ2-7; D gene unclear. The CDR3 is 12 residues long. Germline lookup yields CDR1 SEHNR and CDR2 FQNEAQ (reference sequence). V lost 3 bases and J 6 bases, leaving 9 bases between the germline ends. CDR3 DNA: TGTGCCAGCAGCTTTATTATCGGCGAGCAGTACTTC. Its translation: CASSFIIGEQYF.

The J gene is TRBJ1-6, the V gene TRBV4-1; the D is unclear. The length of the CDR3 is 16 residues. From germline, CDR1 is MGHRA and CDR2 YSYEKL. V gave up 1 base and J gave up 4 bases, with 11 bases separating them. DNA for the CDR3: TGCGCCAGCAGCCAAGGGCAGGAAAATTATAATTCACCCCTCCACTTT. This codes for CASSQGQENYNSPLHF.

CDR3 nucleotides: TGTGCCAGCAGCCAGGGGACAGGAATTAATGAAAAACTGTTTTTT. Protein sequence: CASSQGTGINEKLFF. The genes are TRBV3-1 (or the pseudogene TRBV3-2) and TRBJ1-4, with 8 bases aligning to TRBD1. The CDR3 contains 15 residues. The junction had 4 bases not matched to a gene; V was cut back by 3 bases and J by 4 bases. Germline V gene data show CDR1 as LGHDT and CDR2 as YNNKEL (reference sequence).

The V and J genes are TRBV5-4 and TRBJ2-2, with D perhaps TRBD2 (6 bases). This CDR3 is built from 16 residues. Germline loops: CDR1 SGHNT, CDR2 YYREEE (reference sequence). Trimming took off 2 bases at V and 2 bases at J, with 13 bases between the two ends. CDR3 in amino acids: CASSLGGFVNTGELFF. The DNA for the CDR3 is TGTGCCAGCAGCTTAGGAGGGTTCGTCAACACCGGGGAGCTGTTTTTT.

The CDR3 DNA sequence: TGTGCCAGCAGTTACTCCGGCTCTGGGGCCAACGTCCTGACTTTC. It encodes CASSYSGSGANVLTF. The chain has TRBV6-5 and TRBJ2-6; D is uncertain. Trimming took off 0 bases at V and 0 bases at J, with 3 bases between the two ends. Germline CDR1 reads MNHEY; CDR2 reads SVGAGI. The CDR3 loop spans 15 amino acids.

Here the CDR3 DNA reads TGCGCCAGCAGCTCCCCCAGTAGCGGGGACGAGCAGTACTTC. It encodes CASSSPSSGDEQYF. The chain has TRBV5-1 and TRBJ2-7; TRBD2 aligns across 8 bases. CDR1 and CDR2 (germline): SGHRS, YFSETQ. This CDR3 has 14 amino acids. The V and J ends lost 3 bases and 5 bases, in that order; junction bases with no gene match: 7.

The CDR3 reads CASRRQGVPLSDTEAFF. CDR3 sequence (DNA): TGTGCCAGCAGGCGCCAGGGGGTGCCTCTCTCGGACACTGAAGCTTTCTTT. The chain combines TRBV2 with TRBJ1-1, with TRBD1 matching over 7 bases. The V gene end was trimmed by 6 bases and the J gene end by 3 bases; junction bases not matched to a gene: 16. This CDR3 is built from 17 residues. Germline loops: CDR1 SNHLY, CDR2 FYNNEI.

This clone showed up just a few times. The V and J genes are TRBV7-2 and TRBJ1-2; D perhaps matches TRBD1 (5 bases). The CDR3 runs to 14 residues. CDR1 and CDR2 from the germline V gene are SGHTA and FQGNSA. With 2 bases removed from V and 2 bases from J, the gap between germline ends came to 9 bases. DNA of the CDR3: TGTGCCAGCAGCTTAAGGGGCGTAAACTATGGCTACACCTTC. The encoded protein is CASSLRGVNYGYTF.

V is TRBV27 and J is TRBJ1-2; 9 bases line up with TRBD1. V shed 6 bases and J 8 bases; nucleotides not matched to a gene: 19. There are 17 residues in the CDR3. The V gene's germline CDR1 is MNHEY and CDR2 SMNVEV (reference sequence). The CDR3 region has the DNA TGTGCCAGCAGACACCGGGACAGGGATCCCACTGGGAGGGGCTACACCTTC. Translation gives CASRHRDRDPTGRGYTF.

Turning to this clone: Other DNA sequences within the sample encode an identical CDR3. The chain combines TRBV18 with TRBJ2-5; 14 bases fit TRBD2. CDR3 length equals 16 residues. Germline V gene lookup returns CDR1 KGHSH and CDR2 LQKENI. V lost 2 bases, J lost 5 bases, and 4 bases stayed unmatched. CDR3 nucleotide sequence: TGTGCCAGCTCACCAGGACTAGCGGGAGGCGGGGAGACCCAGTACTTC. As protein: CASSPGLAGGGETQYF.

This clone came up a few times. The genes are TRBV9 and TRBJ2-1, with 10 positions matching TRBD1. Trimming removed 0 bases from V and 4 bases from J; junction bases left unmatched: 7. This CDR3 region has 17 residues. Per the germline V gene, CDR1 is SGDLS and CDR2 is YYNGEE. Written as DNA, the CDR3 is TGTGCCAGCAGCGTAGCTACTCGGACAGGGGGTTACAATGAGCAGTTCTTC. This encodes CASSVATRTGGYNEQFF. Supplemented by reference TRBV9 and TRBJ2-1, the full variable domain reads DSGVTQTPKHLITATGQRVTLRCSPRSGDLSVYWYQQSLDQGLQFLIQYYNGEERAKGNILERFSAQQFPDLHSELNLSSLELGDSALYFCASSVATRTGGYNEQFFGPGTRLTVL.